The 19 T cell receptor beta chains reported below all come from one sample, sequenced in a study of CD8 T cells in ankylosing spondylitis. TCRdb independently ran MiXCR on the 5' RACE reads; one entry per CDR3 protein. The sample contains a few hundred thousand distinct CDR3 sequences, about 11% of which appear only once. What was sequenced was blood, either unsorted or a sorted T cell fraction (not recorded which). The receptors come from a male donor with ankylosing spondylitis or in good health (not recorded which).

The gene calls are TRBV5-7 and TRBJ2-7; TRBD2 matches at 12 bases. TRBV5-7 belongs to the ORF category, with a function that is uncertain. CDR3 length equals 15 residues. V was pared by 8 bases and J by 1 base, with 7 bases of the junction left unmatched. This CDR3 reads CASSTGLAGSYEQYF. CDR3 coding DNA: TGTGCCAGTAGTACGGGACTAGCGGGTTCCTACGAGCAGTACTTC.

This clonotype appeared many times. This rearrangement joins TRBV6-1 to TRBJ2-7, with 8 positions matching TRBD2. CDR1 MNHNS and CDR2 SASEGT come from the germline V gene. With 5 bases clipped from V and 5 bases from J, the junction kept 11 bases outside the gene matches. This CDR3 contains 15 residues. Written as DNA, the CDR3 is TGTGCCAGCAGTCCCCGGGGGGGGCGCCGGAACGAGCAGTACTTC. Its protein is CASSPRGGRRNEQYF.

This clonotype was counted ten times or more. The CDR3 spells CASSLGRTSGAQQFF. The CDR3 region has the DNA TGTGCCAGCAGCTTAGGCCGGACTAGCGGGGCCCAGCAGTTCTTC. The rearrangement joins TRBV11-2 to TRBJ2-1; 12 bases line up with TRBD2. Per germline, CDR1 SGHAT and CDR2 FQNNGV. This CDR3 contains 15 residues. V gave up 1 base and J gave up 11 bases; unmatched junction bases: 6. Looking up the rest from reference TRBV11-2 and TRBJ2-1 gives the full variable domain: EAGVAQSPRYKIIEKRQSVAFWCNPISGHATLYWYQQILGQGPKLLIQFQNNGVVDDSQLPKDRFSAERLKGVDSTLKIQPAKLEDSAVYLCASSLGRTSGAQQFFGPGTRLTVL.

The chain carries TRBV10-3 and TRBJ1-2; tentatively, D is TRBD1 (6 bases). CDR3 length: 15 residues. Germline CDR1 is ENHRY and CDR2 is SYGVKD. V lost 7 bases, J lost 1 base, and 16 bases lay in between. CDR3 region: CAINVAGGNNYGYTF. For the CDR3, the DNA is TGTGCCATCAACGTCGCCGGGGGCAATAACTATGGCTACACCTTC.

This clonotype was seen only a few times. This chain uses TRBV29-1 with TRBJ1-1, with D perhaps matching TRBD1 (6 bases). V lost 6 bases, J lost 5 bases, and 19 bases lay in between. Germline V gene sequence: CDR1 SQVTM, CDR2 ANQGSEA. The CDR3 contains 14 residues. The CDR3: CSVGNRVGKTEAFF. CDR3 coding DNA: TGCAGCGTCGGGAACAGGGTTGGGAAAACTGAAGCTTTCTTT. The full variable domain, its missing parts supplied by reference TRBV29-1 and TRBJ1-1, is SAVISQKPSRDICQRGTSLTIQCQVDSQVTMMFWYRQQPGQSLTLIATANQGSEATYESGFVIDKFPISRPNLTFSTLTVSNMSPEDSSIYLCSVGNRVGKTEAFFGQGTRLTVV.

There are many counts of this clonotype. The CDR3 coding sequence is TGTGCCACCGGGCCGGATAGCAATCAGCCCCAGCATTTT. The encoded protein is CATGPDSNQPQHF. The rearrangement uses TRBV6-1 and TRBJ1-5, with D uncertain. The CDR3 runs to 13 residues. The V and J ends lost 10 bases and 0 bases respectively, with 10 bases between them. CDR1 MNHNS and CDR2 SASEGT come from the germline V gene.

This clonotype was seen at least ten times. The rearrangement joins TRBV5-1 to TRBJ2-1; either TRBD1 or TRBD2 may supply D (5 bases each). The germline V and J ends were trimmed by 4 bases and 1 base, with 21 bases remaining between them. The V gene's germline CDR1 is SGHRS and CDR2 YFSETQ. This CDR3 has 18 residues. The DNA of the CDR3 is TGCGCCAGCAGCCTGGGCCTGAGGGGCTTTTGGTCCTACAATGAGCAGTTCTTC. Translation: CASSLGLRGFWSYNEQFF.

This clonotype appeared many times. V gene TRBV12-3 or TRBV12-4 combines with J gene TRBJ2-3; TRBD2 aligns across 7 bases. V was clipped by 3 bases and J by 2 bases; unmatched bases: 5. The CDR3 has 15 amino acids. CDR3 protein: CASSFTSGDTDTQYF. DNA of the CDR3: TGTGCCAGCAGTTTCACGAGCGGGGACACAGATACGCAGTATTTT.

This clonotype was seen at least ten times. The chain links TRBV20-1 to TRBJ2-1, with 12 positions matching TRBD2. V shed 1 base and J 0 bases; nucleotides not matched to a gene: 7. CDR3 length equals 18 residues. The germline V gene has CDR1 DFQATT and CDR2 SNEGSKA (reference sequence). DNA of the CDR3: TGCAGTGCTAGAGGACTAGCGGGAGCGTGGGGCTCCTACAATGAGCAGTTCTTC. This encodes CSARGLAGAWGSYNEQFF.

This clonotype has just a few counts. The chain employs TRBV9 and TRBJ2-7; D is ambiguous. V lost 0 bases and J lost 2, with 9 bases in between. This CDR3 has 14 amino acids. Germline CDR1 and CDR2: SGDLS and YYNGEE. CDR3 loop: CASSVASATYEQYF. The CDR3 region has the DNA TGTGCCAGCAGCGTAGCCTCAGCTACCTACGAGCAGTACTTC.

The chain combines TRBV6-5 with TRBJ1-1, with D maybe TRBD1 (6 bases). Trimming left V 2 bases short and J 4 bases short, with 11 bases between. CDR3 length: 14 amino acids. CDR1 MNHEY and CDR2 SVGAGI come from the germline V gene. CDR3: CASSYRGAVTEAFF. Written as DNA, the CDR3 is TGTGCCAGCAGTTACAGGGGGGCGGTCACTGAAGCTTTCTTT.

This clonotype was counted between two and nine times. The chain uses TRBV2 and TRBJ2-1, with unresolved D. CDR3 size: 10 residues. CDR1 SNHLY and CDR2 FYNNEI come from the germline V gene. Deletions cut 9 bases from V and 8 bases from J, with 8 bases between. The CDR3 coding sequence is TGTGCCAGATACCAAGATGAGCAGTTCTTC. Translating gives CARYQDEQFF.

The CDR3 here is CASMQGPSYEQYF. The CDR3 nucleotides read TGTGCCAGCATGCAGGGCCCCTCCTACGAGCAGTACTTC. The J gene is TRBJ2-7, the V gene TRBV12-3 or TRBV12-4; a possible D gene is TRBD1 (5 bases). Trimming pared 7 bases from V and 0 bases from J, leaving 10 bases between. The CDR3 spans 13 residues.

The table lists this clonotype with a few counts. The chain combines TRBV28 with TRBJ2-7, with D possibly TRBD2 on 6 matching bases. There are 13 residues in the CDR3. In germline, CDR1 is MDHEN, CDR2 SYDVKM. The ends were cut back, 8 bases at V and 5 bases at J, with 16 bases in the middle. The CDR3 reads CASQPGVRDEQYF. The CDR3, as DNA: TGTGCCAGCCAGCCGGGGGTGAGGGACGAGCAGTACTTC.

This clonotype has ten or more counts. The chain employs TRBV3-1 and TRBJ2-5; D possibly corresponds to TRBD2 (5 bases). Trimming stripped 1 base from V and 5 bases from J, with 11 bases between. CDR1 is LGHDT and CDR2 is YNNKEL in the germline V gene (reference sequence). The CDR3 runs 14 residues. The CDR3 reads CASSQGASMETQYF. Written as DNA, the CDR3 is TGTGCCAGCAGCCAAGGAGCTAGCATGGAGACCCAGTACTTC.

This clonotype was detected only a few times. The chain has TRBV2 and TRBJ2-1; 10 nucleotides align to TRBD2. The CDR3 has 19 amino acids. V was pared by 4 bases and J by 0 bases, with 12 bases of the junction left unmatched. Germline V gene sequence: CDR1 SNHLY, CDR2 FYNNEI. CDR3 DNA sequence: TGTGCCAGCAGTGTTCCCAGGGAAAGCGGGGGGGGCTCCTACAATGAGCAGTTCTTC. Protein sequence: CASSVPRESGGGSYNEQFF.

In this sample, this clonotype turned up a few times. This chain joins TRBV2 and TRBJ2-1; 9 nucleotides line up with TRBD2. Germline V lookup: CDR1 SNHLY, CDR2 FYNNEI. The CDR3 is 15 residues long. Losses at the gene ends were 3 bases for V and 2 bases for J; bases not matched to a gene: 2. The CDR3 sequence is CASSDLAGPYNEQFF. DNA of the CDR3: TGTGCCAGCAGTGATCTAGCGGGGCCCTACAATGAGCAGTTCTTC.

At least ten counts were recorded for this clonotype. The rearrangement uses TRBV29-1 and TRBJ2-7; 7 bases match TRBD2. Trimming at V came to 3 bases and at J to 3 bases, leaving 5 bases not matched to a gene. This CDR3 is built from 13 residues. In germline, CDR1 is SQVTM, CDR2 ANQGSEA. CDR3 DNA sequence: TGCAGCGTTGATTCAGGGAGGGGCTACGAGCAGTACTTC. As protein: CSVDSGRGYEQYF.

The CDR3 is CSVGRENYGYTF. CDR3 in DNA: TGCAGCGTTGGAAGGGAGAACTATGGCTACACCTTC. This rearrangement joins TRBV29-1 to TRBJ1-2, with D unclear. The CDR3 consists of 12 residues. CDR1 is SQVTM, CDR2 ANQGSEA, per germline. The ends were cut back, 4 bases at V and 2 bases at J, with 8 bases in the middle.